The present T cell receptor beta chain was sequenced within a study of cytomegalovirus exposure and HLA in healthy donors. Study results and limitations: The study put roughly 160 TCR beta chains on its list as cytomegalovirus-associated.

This clone was observed a single time. The target antigen is unknown. This CDR3 has 16 amino acids. Between the trimmed V and J ends, which lost 2 bases and 2 bases, there was a span of 12 bases. The germline V gene encodes CDR1 MGHDK and CDR2 SYGVNS. The PCR employed 60 Vbeta primers together with 13 Jbeta primers. Profiling relied on immunoSEQ multiplex PCR, and the TCRdb table lists in-frame clones only, not all of them. The sample shows roughly 110,000 clones, 80% to 85% of them seen only once. This rearrangement joins TRBV25-1 to TRBJ2-2, with D hard to call. This receptor was taken from a man in his thirties or forties in good health and CMV-seropositive. The sequenced sample consisted of PBMCs. The CDR3 protein is CASSEGQESNTGELFF. Written as DNA, the CDR3 is TGTGCCAGCAGTGAAGGCCAGGAAAGTAACACCGGGGAGCTGTTTTTT.